This T cell receptor beta chain is from a study of sequential checkpoint blockade in melanoma. Produced via immunoSEQ multiplex PCR; TCRdb's table is partial and in-frame only. The sample yields around 15,000 clones, approximately 48% seen once. The CDR3 contains 16 residues. Unmatched junction bases numbered 14, after V lost 5 bases and J lost 7 bases. Per germline, CDR1 PRHDT and CDR2 FYEKMQ (reference sequence). Documented treatment: randomized to nivolumab then ipilimumab (arm A) or the reverse (arm B). The chain couples TRBV13 to TRBJ2-5; 9 nucleotides match TRBD2. The material was CD8+ T cells sorted from blood (inferred from file names), obtained from a patient given nivolumab and ipilimumab in sequence. The clonotype originates from a human donor with melanoma. The CDR3 loop is CASSLLGGGDGTTQYF. CDR3 in DNA: TGTGCCAGCAGCCTCCTGGGCGGGGGGGACGGTACGACCCAGTACTTC.